This is a list of T cell receptor beta chains from one sample in a study of follicular helper T cells after annual influenza vaccination. The repertoire was sequenced with immunoSEQ multiplex PCR; TCRdb's copy has only in-frame clones and lacks some. Among over 8,000 clones, roughly 80% were seen once, and the ten largest hold about 0.4%. The source was CXCR5- memory CD4+ T cells sorted from blood, collected 7 days after influenza vaccination. The receptor source for this set is an adult who received the influenza vaccine. CDR3s include the opening cysteine and the closing phenylalanine or tryptophan. The D gene is left open where the match is weak. Expanded clones are given a class, and other clones once, few, many or no size at all.

TRBV5-1	TRBJ2-7	-	-	TGCGCCAGCAGCTTGGAGGGGGGGAGCTACGAGCAGTACTTC	CASSLEGGSYEQYF
TRBV5-6	TRBJ2-5	-	TRBD1	TGTGCCAGCAGCTTCCAAGGGGACAGGTCCCTGGAGACCCAGTACTTC	CASSFQGDRSLETQYF
TRBV7-3	TRBJ2-2	-	-	TGTGCCAGCAGCTTAAAGTCCAGGGTAACGACCGGGGAGCTGTTTTTT	CASSLKSRVTTGELFF
TRBV9	TRBJ2-3	-	-	TGTGCCAGCAGCGCCACCCGGGACTCAGGGCAGTATTTT	CASSATRDSGQYF
TRBV19	TRBJ2-3	-	TRBD2	TGTGCCAGTAGCCCCTTGGGAGGGAGCACAGATACGCAGTATTTT	CASSPLGGSTDTQYF
TRBV5-1	TRBJ2-7	-	-	TGCGCCAGCAGCCCCGGGGGGCTTCGGGACTACGAGCAGTACTTC	CASSPGGLRDYEQYF
TRBV29-1	TRBJ2-7	-	TRBD1	TGCAGCGCTGCTACAGGGGGCGTCTACGAGCAGTACTTC	CSAATGGVYEQYF
TRBV7-7	TRBJ2-5	-	-	TGTGCCAGCAGTTTTAGGTACAGTCCGTCGCAAGAGACCCAGTACTTC	CASSFRYSPSQETQYF
TRBV6-5	TRBJ2-7	few	-	TGTGCCAGCAGTTCCTATAGCGTCTACGAGCAGTACTTC	CASSSYSVYEQYF
TRBV6-6	TRBJ2-5	-	-	TGTGCCAGCAGTTACGATGGGGTCCCCCAGCCGGAGACCCAGTACTTC	CASSYDGVPQPETQYF
TRBV18	TRBJ2-7	-	TRBD1	TGTGCCAGCTCACAGGGGGCAGGGCTACTATCCTACGAGCAGTACTTC	CASSQGAGLLSYEQYF
TRBV5-6	TRBJ2-5	once	TRBD1	TGTGCCAGCAGCCGAGCAGGGGGCCATTTCCAAGAGACCCAGTACTTC	CASSRAGGHFQETQYF
TRBV6-5	TRBJ2-1	-	-	TGTGCCAGCAGCCAGAACCTAGCCTCCTACAATGAGCAGTTCTTC	CASSQNLASYNEQFF
TRBV18	TRBJ2-3	-	-	TGTGCCAGCTCACCAAGGTCGGCGGGGCGCACAGATACGCAGTATTTT	CASSPRSAGRTDTQYF
TRBV27	TRBJ2-7	-	TRBD1	TGTGCCAGCAGTTCCCTCGGGACAGGGAACGACGAGCAGTACTTC	CASSSLGTGNDEQYF
TRBV6-1	TRBJ1-6	-	-	TGTGCCAGCAGTCCAGGAATTGCGGAGGTTCTCCACTTT	CASSPGIAEVLHF
TRBV5-8	TRBJ2-1	-	TRBD1	TGTGCCAGCAGCCGACCGGGACAGGGAGGACTAGTGAATGAGCAGTTCTTC	CASSRPGQGGLVNEQFF
TRBV5-3	TRBJ2-2	-	-	TGTGCCAGAAGCCCAGGCCTCGGGACCGGGGAGCTGTTTTTT	CARSPGLGTGELFF
TRBV5-5	TRBJ1-3	-	-	TGTGCCAGCAGTTACGGGATCCCGGGGGGAGACACCATATATTTT	CASSYGIPGGDTIYF
TRBV4-3	TRBJ1-1	-	-	TGCGCCAGCAGCCAAGAGGAGGCCACTGAAGCTTTCTTT	CASSQEEATEAFF
TRBV6-1	TRBJ2-7	-	-	TGTGCCAGCACGAGGGGGGGCCTGGCTACCTACGAGCAGTACTTC	CASTRGGLATYEQYF
TRBV11-2	TRBJ2-7	-	TRBD2	TGTGCCAGCAGCTTCCGGGAGGATTCCTACGAGCAGTACTTC	CASSFREDSYEQYF
TRBV18	TRBJ1-2	-	-	TGTGCCAGCTCACAACAGGGTGGGTACGGCTACACCTTC	CASSQQGGYGYTF
TRBV19	TRBJ2-3	-	-	TGTGCCAGTAGGTCCCCGGGCAGCACAGATACGCAGTATTTT	CASRSPGSTDTQYF
TRBV7-8	TRBJ1-1	-	TRBD1	TGTGCCAGCAGCCCCAGGACAGGGAGCACTGAAGCTTTCTTT	CASSPRTGSTEAFF
TRBV11-3	TRBJ2-7	-	-	TGTGCCAGCAGCCTAATGTTACAGAGCGAGCAGTACTTC	CASSLMLQSEQYF
TRBV19	TRBJ2-2	few	-	TGTGCCAGTAGTATTCGACACGAGGTAAACGGTGGGGAGCTGTTTTTT	CASSIRHEVNGGELFF
TRBV9	TRBJ2-2	-	-	TGTGCCAGCAGCGTAGTTTGGGACGGGGAGCTGTTTTTT	CASSVVWDGELFF
TRBV11-3	TRBJ2-1	-	TRBD1	TGTGCCAGCAGCTTGACAGGGTCCTACAATGAGCAGTTCTTC	CASSLTGSYNEQFF
TRBV5-1	TRBJ2-3	-	-	TGCGCCAGCAGCTTGGAAGCCGATACGCAGTATTTT	CASSLEADTQYF
TRBV7-2	TRBJ1-2	-	-	TGTGCCAGCAGCTTAAGGTTCTCGGGGACAAGTAACTATGGCTACACCTTC	CASSLRFSGTSNYGYTF
TRBV19	TRBJ1-1	-	-	TGTGCCAGTAGTATCGGGACAAGGAACACTGAAGCTTTCTTT	CASSIGTRNTEAFF
TRBV4-1	TRBJ1-1	-	TRBD1	TGCGCCAGCAGCCAAACCGGGACAGGGGGCGCGACCACTGAAGCTTTCTTT	CASSQTGTGGATTEAFF
TRBV6-5	TRBJ2-2	-	-	TGTGCCTCTGGAGTCGGGAACACCGGGGAGCTGTTTTTT	CASGVGNTGELFF
TRBV27	TRBJ1-2	-	-	TGTGCCAGCAGTTTCGCGGGGACGGACTATGGCTACACCTTC	CASSFAGTDYGYTF
TRBV9	TRBJ2-3	-	-	TGTGCCAGCAGCATCAGTGGGGCAGATACGCAGTATTTT	CASSISGADTQYF